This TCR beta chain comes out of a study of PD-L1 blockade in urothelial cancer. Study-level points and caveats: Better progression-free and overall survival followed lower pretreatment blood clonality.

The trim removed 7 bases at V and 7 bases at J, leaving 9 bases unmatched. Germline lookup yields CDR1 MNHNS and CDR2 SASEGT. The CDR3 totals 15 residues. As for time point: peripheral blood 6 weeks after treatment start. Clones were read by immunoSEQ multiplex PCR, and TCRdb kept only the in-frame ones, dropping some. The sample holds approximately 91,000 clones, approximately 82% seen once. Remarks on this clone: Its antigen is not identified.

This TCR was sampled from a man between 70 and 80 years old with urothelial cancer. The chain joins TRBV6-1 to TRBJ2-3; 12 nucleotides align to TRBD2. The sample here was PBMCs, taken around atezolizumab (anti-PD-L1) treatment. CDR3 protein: CASTPSGRVSNTQYF. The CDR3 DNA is TGTGCCAGCACTCCTAGCGGGAGGGTTAGCAATACGCAGTATTTT.